Listed below are T cell receptor beta chains from one sample, sequenced in a study of T cell responses to AZD1222 COVID-19 vaccine. Here immunoSEQ multiplex PCR was the method, and the copy in TCRdb shows in-frame clones only, minus some. The data contain over 90,000 clones, roughly 90% of them singletons. The material was peripheral blood, obtained 28 days after the second AZD1222 dose. These receptors all stem from an adult who received the AZD1222 COVID-19 vaccine. CDR3s include the opening cysteine and the closing phenylalanine or tryptophan. D genes are given only for firm matches. The listing skips clone size in some rows; elsewhere it reads once, few, many or a size class.

V | size | D | CDR3
TRBV5-4 | - | - | CASSLDPQGEKLFF
TRBV28 | - | - | CASSFGPEEYGYTF
TRBV4-3 | - | TRBD1 | CASSPRQGGDTEAFF
TRBV29-1 | - | - | CSVGRPGANTGELFF
TRBV18 | - | - | CASSTSTGELFF
TRBV11-3 | - | - | CASSLTGGQFF
TRBV6-5 | - | - | CASSSDPNSNQPQHF
TRBV10-1 | - | - | CASSGSGTSTDTQYF
TRBV4-1 | - | TRBD2 | CASSHATGLAGVPATSYEQYF
TRBV5-1 | - | TRBD1 | CASSFGTEESPLHF
TRBV5-1 | - | - | CASSLEIWEAISNYGYTF
TRBV21-1 | - | - | CASSKGQRGSKQGAFF
TRBV28 | once | - | CAIRLRGDNQPQHF
TRBV30 | - | TRBD1 | CAWSGTVTYGGYGYTF
TRBV7-6 | - | - | CASSPRRGKNEQFF
TRBV19 | - | - | CASSIGNSNQPQHF
TRBV5-8 | - | TRBD1 | CASSFHRGLTYSNQPQHF
TRBV4-2 | - | TRBD2 | CASSQAGGGTQETQYF
TRBV6-5 | - | TRBD1 | CASAPTGGSNYGYTF
TRBV7-2 | - | - | CASSLVLPGLDGYTF
TRBV3-1/TRBV3-2 | - | - | CASGIGGPIQETQYF
TRBV7-6 | once | - | CASSQAGIGRGNTIYF
TRBV7-9 | - | - | CASSLGGFGTQYF
TRBV6-2/TRBV6-3 | few | TRBD2 | CASSYSLNVQRGEFEQFF
TRBV5-1 | - | - | CASSLATEDGYTF
TRBV6-5 | - | - | CASSYSGVGNQPQHF